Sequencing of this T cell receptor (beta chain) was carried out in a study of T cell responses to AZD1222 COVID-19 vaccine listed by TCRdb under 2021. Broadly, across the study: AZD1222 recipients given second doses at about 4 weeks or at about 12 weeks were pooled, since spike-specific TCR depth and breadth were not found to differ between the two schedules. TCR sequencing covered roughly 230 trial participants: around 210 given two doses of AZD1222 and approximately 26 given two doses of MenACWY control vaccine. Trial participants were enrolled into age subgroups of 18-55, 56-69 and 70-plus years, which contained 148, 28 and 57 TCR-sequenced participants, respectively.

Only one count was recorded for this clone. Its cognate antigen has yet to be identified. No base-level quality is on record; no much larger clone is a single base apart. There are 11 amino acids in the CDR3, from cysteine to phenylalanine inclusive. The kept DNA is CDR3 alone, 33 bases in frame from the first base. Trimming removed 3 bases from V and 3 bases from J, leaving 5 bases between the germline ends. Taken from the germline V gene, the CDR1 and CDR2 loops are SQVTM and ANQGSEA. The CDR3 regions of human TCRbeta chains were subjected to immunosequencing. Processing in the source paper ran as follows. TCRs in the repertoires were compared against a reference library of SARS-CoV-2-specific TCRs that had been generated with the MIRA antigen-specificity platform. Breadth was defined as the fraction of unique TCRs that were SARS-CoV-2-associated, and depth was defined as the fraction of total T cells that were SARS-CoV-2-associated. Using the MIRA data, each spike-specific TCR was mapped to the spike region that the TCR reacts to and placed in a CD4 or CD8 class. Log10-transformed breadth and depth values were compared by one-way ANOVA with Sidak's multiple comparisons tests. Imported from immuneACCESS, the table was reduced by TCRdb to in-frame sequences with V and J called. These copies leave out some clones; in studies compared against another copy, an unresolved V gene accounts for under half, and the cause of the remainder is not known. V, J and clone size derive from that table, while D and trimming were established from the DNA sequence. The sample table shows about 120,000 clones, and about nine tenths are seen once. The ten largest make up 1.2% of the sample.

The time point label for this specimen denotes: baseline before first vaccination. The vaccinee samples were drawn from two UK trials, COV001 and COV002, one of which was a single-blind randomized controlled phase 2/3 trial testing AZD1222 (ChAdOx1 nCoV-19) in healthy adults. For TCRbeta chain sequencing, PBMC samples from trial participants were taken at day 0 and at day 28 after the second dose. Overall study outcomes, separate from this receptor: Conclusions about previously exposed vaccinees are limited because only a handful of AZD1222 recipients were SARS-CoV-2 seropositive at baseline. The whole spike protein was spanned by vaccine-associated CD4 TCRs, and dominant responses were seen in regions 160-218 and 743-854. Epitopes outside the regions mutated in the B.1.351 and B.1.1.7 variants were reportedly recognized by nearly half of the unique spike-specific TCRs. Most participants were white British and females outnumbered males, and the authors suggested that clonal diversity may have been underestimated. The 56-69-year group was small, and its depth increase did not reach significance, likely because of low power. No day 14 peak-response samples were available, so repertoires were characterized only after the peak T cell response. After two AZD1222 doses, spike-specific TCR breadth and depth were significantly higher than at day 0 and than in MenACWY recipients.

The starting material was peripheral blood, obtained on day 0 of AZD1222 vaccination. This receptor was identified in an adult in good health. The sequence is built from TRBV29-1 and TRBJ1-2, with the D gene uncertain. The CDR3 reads CSVDGDYGYTF. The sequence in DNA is TGCAGCGTTGATGGTGACTATGGCTACACCTTC.